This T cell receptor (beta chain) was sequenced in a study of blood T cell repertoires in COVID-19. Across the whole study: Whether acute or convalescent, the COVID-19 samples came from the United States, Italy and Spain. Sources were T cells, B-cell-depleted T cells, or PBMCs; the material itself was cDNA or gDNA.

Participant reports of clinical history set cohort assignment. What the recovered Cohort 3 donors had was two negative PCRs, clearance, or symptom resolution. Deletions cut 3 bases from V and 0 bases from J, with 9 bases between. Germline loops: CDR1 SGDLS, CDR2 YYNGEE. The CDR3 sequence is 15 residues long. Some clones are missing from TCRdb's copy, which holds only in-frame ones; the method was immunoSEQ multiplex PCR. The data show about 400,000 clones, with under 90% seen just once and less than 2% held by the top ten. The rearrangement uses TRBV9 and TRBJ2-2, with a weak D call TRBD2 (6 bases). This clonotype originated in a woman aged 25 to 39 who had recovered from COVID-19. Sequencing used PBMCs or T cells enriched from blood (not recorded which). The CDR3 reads CASSGSGANTGELFF. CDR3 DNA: TGTGCCAGCAGCGGTAGCGGAGCGAACACCGGGGAGCTGTTTTTT.